This T cell receptor beta chain emerged from a study of T cell repertoires in cytomegalovirus infection. Findings and limits, study-wide: Across the ex vivo response, the dominant clonotypes were HLA-C-restricted CMV-specific TCR beta clonotypes.

This clonotype was counted a few times. Antigen unknown. TCRdb re-derived calls from the reads in MiXCR, one entry per CDR3 protein. Of 170,000 or so distinct CDR3 sequences in the sample, approximately 18% were seen once. The CDR3 is 18 amino acids. The V end was cut by 2 bases, the J end by 6 bases, with 23 bases between. Germline CDR1 SEHNR, CDR2 FQNEAQ (reference sequence). The rearrangement links TRBV7-9 to TRBJ2-1; D gene uncertain. Source material: CD8+ T cells from PBMCs. The receptor was isolated from a human donor in good health (CMV status not recorded). Some clones in this sample may be carry-over from other donors' samples. CDR3 DNA sequence: TGTGCCAGCAGCTTAATCGTAGGCCTGGGATCAGATAGCAATGAGCAGTTCTTC. Translated, it gives CASSLIVGLGSDSNEQFF.